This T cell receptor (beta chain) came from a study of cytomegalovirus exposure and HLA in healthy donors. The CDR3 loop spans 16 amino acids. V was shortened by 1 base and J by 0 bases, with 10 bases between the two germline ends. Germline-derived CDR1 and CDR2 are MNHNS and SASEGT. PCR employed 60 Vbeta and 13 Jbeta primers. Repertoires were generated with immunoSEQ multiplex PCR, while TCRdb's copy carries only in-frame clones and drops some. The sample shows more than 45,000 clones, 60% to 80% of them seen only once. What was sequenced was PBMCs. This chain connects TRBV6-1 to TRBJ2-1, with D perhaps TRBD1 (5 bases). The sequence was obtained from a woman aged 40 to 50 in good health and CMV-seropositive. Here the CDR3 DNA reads TGTGCCAGCAGTGAAGTGACAGCCTACTCCTACAATGAGCAGTTCTTC. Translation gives CASSEVTAYSYNEQFF.